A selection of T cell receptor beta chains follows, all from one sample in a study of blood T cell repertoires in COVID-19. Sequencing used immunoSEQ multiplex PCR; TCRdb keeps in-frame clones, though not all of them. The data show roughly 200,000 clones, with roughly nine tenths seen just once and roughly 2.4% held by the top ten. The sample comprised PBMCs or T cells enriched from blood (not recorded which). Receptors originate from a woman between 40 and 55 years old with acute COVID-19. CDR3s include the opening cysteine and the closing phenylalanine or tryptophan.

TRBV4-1	CASRDRQGVNEKLFF
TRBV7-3	CASSLTVFGGTQETQYF
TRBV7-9	CASSLAPGQGAYYGYTF
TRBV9	CASSPFGGMNTEAFF
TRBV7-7	CASPSSPANTGELFF
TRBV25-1	CASSTSRGRISGGYTF
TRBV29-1	CSVEGLGEGTEAFF
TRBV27	CASGMDRGGIEKLFF
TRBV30	CAWIALGGVNNEQFF
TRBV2	CASSDQGRGGVWDTQYF
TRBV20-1	CSASPAGGSYEQYF
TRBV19	CASSRRGDSSGANVLTF
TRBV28	CASSSASRATNEKLFF
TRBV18	CASSPLDRGTEAFF
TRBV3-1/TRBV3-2	CASSPVVGLNQPQHF
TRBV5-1	CASSLGSGGAYDTQYF
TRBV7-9	CASSQTGEKLFF
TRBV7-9	CASSNTGEINEKLFF
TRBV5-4	CASSFVRDSYNEQFF
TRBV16	CASSQSFGHRLITTNEKLFF
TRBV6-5	CASASGGGTQYF
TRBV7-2	CASRYGLAGGDTTDTQYF
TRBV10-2	CATLALDSGYTF
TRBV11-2	CASSLQGYDYGYTF
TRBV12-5	CASGIGGTTRADTQYF
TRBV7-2	CASSYTWETQYF